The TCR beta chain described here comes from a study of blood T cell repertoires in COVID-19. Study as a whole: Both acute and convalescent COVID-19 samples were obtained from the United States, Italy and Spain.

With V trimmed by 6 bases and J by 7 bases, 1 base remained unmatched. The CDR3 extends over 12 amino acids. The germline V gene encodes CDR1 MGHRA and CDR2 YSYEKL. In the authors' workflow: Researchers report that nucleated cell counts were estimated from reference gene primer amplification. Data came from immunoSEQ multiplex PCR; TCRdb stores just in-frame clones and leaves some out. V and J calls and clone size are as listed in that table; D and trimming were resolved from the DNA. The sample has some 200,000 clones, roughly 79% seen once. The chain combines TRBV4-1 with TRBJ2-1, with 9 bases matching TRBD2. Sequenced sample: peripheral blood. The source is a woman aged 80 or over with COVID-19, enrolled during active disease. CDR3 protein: CASRAGGNEQFF. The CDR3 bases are TGCGCCAGCAGAGCGGGAGGAAATGAGCAGTTCTTC.